This TCR beta chain was observed in a study of OX40 agonist ivuxolimab in advanced cancers. About the research overall: Dose-escalation patients had hepatocellular carcinoma, melanoma, renal cell or head and neck cancer. Allowance was made for prior anti-PD-1, anti-PD-L1 or anti-CTLA-4 therapy, and 40% to 45% had some.

The CDR3 has 14 amino acids. CDR1 is SGHRS, CDR2 YFSETQ, per germline. After removal of 8 bases from V and 2 bases from J, the junction contained 7 bases not matched to a gene. As concerns this clone: Its antigen is as yet unknown.

The table came from immunoSEQ multiplex PCR; TCRdb's copy has only in-frame clones and leaves some out. In the table there are approximately 92,000 clones, roughly four fifths of which are singletons. Cycle 7 day 1, cycle 4 day 1, and baseline were the timepoints at which blood was sampled. Study results and limitations: CD8+ T cells showed, on average, more clonal expansion than CD4+ cells.

This sequence was found in an adult with an advanced solid tumor such as melanoma, head and neck, liver or kidney cancer. The rearrangement uses TRBV5-1 and TRBJ2-3; 8 nucleotides line up with TRBD1. Here the sequenced sample was CD4+ or CD8+ T cells sorted from blood, taken in a trial of the OX40 agonist ivuxolimab. The chain's CDR3 is CASLGQESTDTQYF. The CDR3 nucleotides read TGCGCCAGTTTGGGACAGGAGTCCACAGATACGCAGTATTTT. The full variable domain, with the rest looked up from reference TRBV5-1 and TRBJ2-3, is KAGVTQTPRYLIKTRGQQVTLSCSPISGHRSVSWYQQTPGQGLQFLFEYFSETQRNKGNFPGRFSGRQFSNSRSEMNVSTLELGDSALYLCASLGQESTDTQYFGPGTRLTVL.